This T cell receptor (beta chain) comes out of a study of T cell clones after liver transplantation. Only in-frame clones appear in the TCRdb table, and some are missing; sequencing was by immunoSEQ multiplex PCR. The sample lists roughly 100,000 clones, approximately 78% seen once, with about 1% in the top ten. This CDR3 comprises 16 residues. The germline CDR1 and CDR2 sequences are SGHRS and YFSETQ. V was clipped by 0 bases and J by 4 bases; unmatched bases: 6. J is TRBJ2-1 and V is TRBV5-1; TRBD2 agrees at 8 bases. This TCR was sampled from a human donor who received a liver transplant. The sample was CD4+ T cells from blood, taken before liver transplant. The CDR3 nucleotides are TGCGCCAGCAGCTTGGTAGCTAGCGGGTCATACAATGAGCAGTTCTTC. This codes for CASSLVASGSYNEQFF.